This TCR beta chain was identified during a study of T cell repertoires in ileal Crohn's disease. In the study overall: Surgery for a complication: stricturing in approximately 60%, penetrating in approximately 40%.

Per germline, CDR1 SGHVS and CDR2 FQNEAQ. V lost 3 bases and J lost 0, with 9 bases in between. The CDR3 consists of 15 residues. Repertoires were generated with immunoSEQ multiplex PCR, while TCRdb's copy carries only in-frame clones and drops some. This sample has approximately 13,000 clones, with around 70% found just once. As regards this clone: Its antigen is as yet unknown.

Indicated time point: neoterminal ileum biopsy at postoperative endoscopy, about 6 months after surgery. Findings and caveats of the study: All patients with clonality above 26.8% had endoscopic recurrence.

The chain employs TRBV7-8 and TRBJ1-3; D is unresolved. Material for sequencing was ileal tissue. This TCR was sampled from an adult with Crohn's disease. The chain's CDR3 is CASSFEENSGNTIYF. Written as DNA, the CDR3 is TGTGCCAGCAGCTTCGAAGAGAACTCTGGAAACACCATATATTTT. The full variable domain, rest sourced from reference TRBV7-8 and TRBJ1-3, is GAGVSQSPRYKVAKRGQDVALRCDPISGHVSLFWYQQALGQGPEFLTYFQNEAQLDKSGLPSDRFFAERPEGSVSTLKIQRTQQEDSAVYLCASSFEENSGNTIYFGEGSWLTVV.